This is a list of T cell receptor beta chains from one sample in a study of blood T cell repertoires in COVID-19. Data came from immunoSEQ multiplex PCR; TCRdb stores just in-frame clones and leaves some out. The sample comprises over 85,000 clones, over 60% of which are singletons, and roughly 3.8% rests with the top ten. The material sequenced was peripheral blood. The receptors shown here come from a woman over 75 with acute or convalescent COVID-19. Both conserved end residues are part of each CDR3. The order of the fields is CDR3 protein, V gene, J gene.

CDR3: CASSQVGGAYGYTF
V: TRBV4-1
J: TRBJ1-2

CDR3: CASSLLAGAQETQYF
V: TRBV6-6
J: TRBJ2-5

CDR3: CASLPGQGVGEQYF
V: TRBV2
J: TRBJ2-7

CDR3: CASSLQGANQETQYF
V: TRBV5-1
J: TRBJ2-5

CDR3: CASSPGRGQGRMTTEAFF
V: TRBV19
J: TRBJ1-1

CDR3: CASSFSVSYEQYF
V: TRBV7-2
J: TRBJ2-7

CDR3: CSVRGQTNTEAFF
V: TRBV29-1
J: TRBJ1-1

CDR3: CASHRHFGNTIYF
V: TRBV19
J: TRBJ1-3

CDR3: CASSAGTGGTGNTIYF
V: TRBV9
J: TRBJ1-3

CDR3: CASSRVGNSYEQYF
V: TRBV6-2/TRBV6-3
J: TRBJ2-7

CDR3: CASSLGGLSSYNEQFF
V: TRBV5-4
J: TRBJ2-1

CDR3: CASSQDGVASDTQYF
V: TRBV4-2
J: TRBJ2-3

CDR3: CASSSSGQRTHNEQFF
V: TRBV5-1
J: TRBJ2-1

CDR3: CASSISLGEQYF
V: TRBV7-9
J: TRBJ2-7

CDR3: CASSLRTDSTDTQYF
V: TRBV5-1
J: TRBJ2-3

CDR3: CASSARRAGNIQYF
V: TRBV19
J: TRBJ2-4

CDR3: CASSVDRGPGSEQFF
V: TRBV5-1
J: TRBJ2-1

CDR3: CASSSGVPYEQYF
V: TRBV7-2
J: TRBJ2-7

CDR3: CASSSDSWQETQYF
V: TRBV5-1
J: TRBJ2-5

CDR3: CASSDGPPRTGNTIYF
V: TRBV2
J: TRBJ1-3

CDR3: CASSLVAGELDQPQHF
V: TRBV7-9
J: TRBJ1-5

CDR3: CASSYGSSSKYEQYF
V: TRBV6-2/TRBV6-3
J: TRBJ2-7

CDR3: CASRYPGQAGGAFF
V: TRBV19
J: TRBJ1-1

CDR3: CSVDSGSADTQYF
V: TRBV29-1
J: TRBJ2-3

CDR3: CASSESPLRGTEAFF
V: TRBV2
J: TRBJ1-1

CDR3: CASSPSGTSGTYEQYF
V: TRBV3-1/TRBV3-2
J: TRBJ2-7

CDR3: CASSVVETGNTEAFF
V: TRBV9
J: TRBJ1-1

CDR3: CATSDPGLAGVGELFF
V: TRBV24-1
J: TRBJ2-2

CDR3: CASSSRGTVILGYTF
V: TRBV6-2/TRBV6-3
J: TRBJ1-2

CDR3: CASRIRQSSYNEQFF
V: TRBV7-2
J: TRBJ2-1